These 21 T cell receptor beta chains share one sample of origin, sequenced in a study of T-cell reconstitution after alpha-beta-depleted transplantation in children. A TCRbeta library incorporating unique molecular identifiers was prepared. TCRdb fed the PCR reads into MiXCR, producing one record per CDR3 protein. The sample yields some 500,000 distinct CDR3 sequences, roughly 33% seen once. The source material was PBMCs from the stem cell graft donor, sampled from the stem cell graft. The receptors were gathered from a human donor who donated a stem cell graft to a child with aplastic anemia.

There are many counts of this clonotype. V is TRBV29-1 and J is TRBJ1-2; TRBD1 aligns across 7 bases. Unmatched junction bases numbered 9, after V lost 7 bases and J lost 7 bases. Germline V gives CDR1 SQVTM, CDR2 ANQGSEA. The CDR3 loop spans 12 amino acids. The CDR3 DNA is TGCAGCGGGGACAGTCTTCAAAGTGGCTACACCTTC. Amino acids: CSGDSLQSGYTF.

This clonotype was observed a single time. V gene TRBV14 combines with J gene TRBJ1-4; D is ambiguous. V shed 0 bases and J shed 8 bases, with 13 bases lying between them. The CDR3 contains 15 residues. Germline values: CDR1 SGHDN, CDR2 FVKESK. CDR3 residues: CASSQEWGAGEKLFF. The CDR3 DNA reads as TGTGCCAGCAGCCAAGAATGGGGTGCGGGCGAAAAACTGTTTTTT.

The J gene is TRBJ2-7, the V gene TRBV12-3 or TRBV12-4; 8 positions match TRBD1. The CDR3 runs 13 residues. Germline trimming cut 7 bases from V and 3 bases from J; bases unmatched to any gene: 5. CDR3 loop: CASNAGGLYEQYF. CDR3 nucleotides: TGTGCCAGCAACGCAGGGGGCCTCTACGAGCAGTACTTC.

The CDR3 DNA is TGCGCCAGCAGCCCTGACACCGAGAATGAGCAGTTCTTC. The encoded protein is CASSPDTENEQFF. V gene TRBV4-3 combines with J gene TRBJ2-1; no firm D call. The CDR3 is 13 residues long. V was shortened by 4 bases and J by 7 bases, with 11 bases between the two germline ends. Germline V CDR1 and CDR2: LGHNA, YSLEER.

Only a few counts were recorded for this clonotype. This chain links TRBV6-1 with TRBJ2-7; D gene uncertain. The CDR3 is 15 residues long. Trimming removed 0 bases from V and 5 bases from J, with 14 bases in between. Germline V gene sequence: CDR1 MNHNS, CDR2 SASEGT. The CDR3, as DNA: TGTGCCAGCAGTGAAGCACGTAAGAAAGTGGACGAGCAGTACGTC. The encoded protein is CASSEARKKVDEQYV.

CDR3: CASSYARGTGNNQPQHF. The CDR3 DNA is TGTGCCAGCAGCTACGCTCGAGGGACAGGTAACAATCAGCCCCAGCATTTT. The chain combines TRBV6-2 or TRBV6-3 with TRBJ1-5; 8 nucleotides line up with TRBD1. CDR3 length: 17 amino acids. Germline assignment: CDR1 MNHEY and CDR2 SVGEGT. Trimming at V came to 6 bases and at J to 3 bases, leaving 13 bases not matched to a gene.

This clonotype has more than one count but fewer than ten. The chain has TRBV5-1 and TRBJ2-1; the match to TRBD2 covers 11 bases. V trimming: 7 bases; J trimming: 8 bases; junction bases outside the gene matches: 8. The germline gives CDR1 SGHRS, CDR2 YFSETQ. There are 14 residues in the CDR3. CDR3 coding DNA: TGCGCCAGCCGACTACTAGCGGGAGATTATGAGCAGTTCTTC. Its protein product is CASRLLAGDYEQFF.

This clonotype was recorded a few times. This chain connects TRBV20-1 to TRBJ2-2; TRBD1 is a possible D gene (6 bases). Germline-derived CDR1 and CDR2 are DFQATT and SNEGSKA (reference sequence). CDR3 size: 11 residues. This CDR3 reads CSGQYTGELFF. The CDR3 bases are TGCAGCGGACAGTACACCGGGGAGCTGTTTTTT.

The CDR3 here is CASSQVLGEAEAFF. CDR3 nucleotides: TGTGCCAGCAGCCAAGTTTTGGGGGAGGCTGAAGCTTTCTTT. The chain joins TRBV3-1 to TRBJ1-1; tentatively, D is TRBD1 (5 bases). Germline V lookup: CDR1 LGHDT, CDR2 YNNKEL (reference sequence). This CDR3 has 14 residues. V was clipped by 1 base and J by 6 bases, with 12 bases between them.

The V call is TRBV12-3 or TRBV12-4, the J call TRBJ2-7; D might be TRBD1 (6 bases). This CDR3 contains 12 residues. The V and J ends lost 6 bases and 7 bases respectively, with 13 bases between them. As DNA, the CDR3 is TGTGCCAGCAGCCTCCGGGACAATGAGCAGTACTTC. Translation: CASSLRDNEQYF.

This rearrangement joins TRBV10-3 to TRBJ2-1, with TRBD1 matching over 7 bases. Looked up from germline, CDR1 is ENHRY and CDR2 is SYGVKD. This CDR3 has 14 amino acids. Trimming took 7 bases from V and 3 from J; bases not matched to a gene: 6. The CDR3 is CAINRDSHYNEQFF. The CDR3 nucleotides read TGTGCCATCAATCGGGACAGTCACTACAATGAGCAGTTCTTC.

The chain joins TRBV7-2 to TRBJ2-3; tentatively, D is TRBD1 (6 bases). Trimming took off 5 bases at V and 4 bases at J, with 10 bases between the two ends. CDR3 length: 13 residues. Germline CDR1 and CDR2: SGHTA and FQGNSA. The CDR3: CASSPNRADTQYF. The CDR3 region has the DNA TGTGCCAGCAGCCCGAACAGGGCAGATACGCAGTATTTT. The full variable domain, with the rest looked up from reference TRBV7-2 and TRBJ2-3, is GAGVSQSPSNKVTEKGKDVELRCDPISGHTALYWYRQSLGQGLEFLIYFQGNSAPDKSGLPSDRFSAERTGGSVSTLTIQRTQQEDSAVYLCASSPNRADTQYFGPGTRLTVL.

The gene calls are TRBV5-1 and TRBJ2-6; 9 bases line up with TRBD1. The CDR3 has 17 amino acids. V dropped 4 bases and J dropped 2; count of bases not matched to a gene: 7. Per the germline V gene, CDR1 is SGHRS and CDR2 is YFSETQ. The CDR3 here is CASSQGQGSTGANVLTF. The CDR3 DNA reads as TGCGCCAGCAGCCAGGGACAGGGTTCCACTGGGGCCAACGTCCTGACTTTC.

The V and J genes are TRBV20-1 and TRBJ2-5, with a weak D call TRBD2 (6 bases). The CDR3 loop spans 11 amino acids. The V and J ends lost 7 bases and 2 bases respectively, with 8 bases between them. Looked up from germline, CDR1 is DFQATT and CDR2 is SNEGSKA (reference sequence). CDR3 DNA: TGCAGTGTCGCGGGGCAAGAGACCCAGTACTTC. This gives the protein CSVAGQETQYF.

The rearrangement links TRBV5-5 to TRBJ1-6; D gene ambiguous. The V gene lost 1 base and the J gene lost 3 bases, with 11 bases spanning the gap. The germline V gene has CDR1 SGHKS and CDR2 YYEKEE (reference sequence). The CDR3 covers 16 residues. In DNA, the CDR3 is TGTGCCAGCAGCTTGTTTGGTTCCGTCTATAATTCACCCCTCCACTTT. Translating it yields CASSLFGSVYNSPLHF.

V gene TRBV6-2 or TRBV6-3 combines with J gene TRBJ2-7; 7 nucleotides line up with TRBD1. The CDR3 length is 15 residues. Per germline, CDR1 MNHEY and CDR2 SVGEGT. Trimming removed 0 bases from V and 3 bases from J; junction bases left unmatched: 5. The CDR3 sequence is CASSYSGDSFYEQYF. DNA for the CDR3: TGTGCCAGCAGTTACTCAGGGGACAGCTTCTACGAGCAGTACTTC.

The V call is TRBV7-2, the J call TRBJ1-1; no definite D call. CDR1 and CDR2 from the germline V gene are SGHTA and FQGNSA. This CDR3 contains 13 residues. Trimming pared 5 bases from V and 4 bases from J, leaving 11 bases between. The CDR3 nucleotides read TGTGCCAGCAGCCTAGAGAAGTTCACTGAAGCTTTCTTT. Residues: CASSLEKFTEAFF.

The chain joins TRBV7-2 to TRBJ2-6; no firm D call. CDR1 and CDR2 (germline): SGHTA, FQGNSA. With 7 bases removed from V and 0 bases from J, the gap between germline ends came to 7 bases. There are 14 residues in the CDR3. The CDR3 sequence: CASTGTSGANVLTF. The CDR3 DNA reads as TGTGCCAGCACCGGCACCTCTGGGGCCAACGTCCTGACTTTC.

Only a few counts were recorded for this clonotype. The V call is TRBV30, the J call TRBJ2-4; D not resolved. Germline CDR1 GTSNPN, CDR2 SVGIG (reference sequence). Trimming removed 7 bases from V and 0 bases from J, with 10 bases in between. This CDR3 spans 13 amino acids. The CDR3 DNA is TGTGCCTCGGCTTCGGGAGCCAAAAACATTCAGTACTTC. This gives the protein CASASGAKNIQYF.

This clonotype was counted a few times. The CDR3 region has the DNA TGTGCCAGCAGCCTCTCGGACAGTAATGAAAAACTGTTTTTT. Protein sequence: CASSLSDSNEKLFF. V usage is TRBV7-9 and J usage is TRBJ1-4, with a possible D match to TRBD1 (6 bases). The ends were cut back, 5 bases at V and 4 bases at J, with 11 bases in the middle. The germline CDR1 and CDR2 sequences are SEHNR and FQNEAQ (reference sequence). The CDR3 covers 14 residues.

The V gene is TRBV10-2, the J gene TRBJ2-2; a weak D match, TRBD2 (5 bases). The CDR3 is 15 amino acids. V gave up 2 bases and J gave up 6 bases, with 13 bases separating them. Germline V gene sequence: CDR1 WSHSY, CDR2 SAAADI. The CDR3 nucleotides read TGCGCCAGCAGTGAGCTTATCCGGCGGGCCGGGGAGCTGTTTTTT. Translation gives CASSELIRRAGELFF.